This TCR beta chain was documented in a study of cytomegalovirus exposure and HLA in healthy donors. Study-wide results and caveats: Solely CMV serostatus was available to characterize immune exposure. The analysis excluded some indistinguishable V segments, including TRBV6-2 and TRBV6-3. The likely origin of a cluster of highly shared sequence variants was a sequencing artifact.

PCR was performed using 60 Vbeta and 13 Jbeta primers. The method was immunoSEQ multiplex PCR; TCRdb's version includes in-frame clones alone and lacks a portion of them. The sample records about 93,000 clones, over 55% being singletons. The CDR3 covers 13 residues. V lost 6 bases to trimming and J lost 1 base, with 9 bases between them. Per the germline V gene, CDR1 is WSHSY and CDR2 is SAAADI. This clone was found a few times. Its specificity is unknown. The chain uses TRBV10-2 and TRBJ1-1; unclear D gene. The sample taken for sequencing was PBMCs. This receptor was taken from a boy between 10 and 17 years old in good health and CMV-seropositive. CDR3: CASRTTANTEAFF. The CDR3 region has the DNA TGCGCCAGCAGAACAACAGCGAACACTGAAGCTTTCTTT.